The TCR beta chain described here comes from a study of tumor-infiltrating lymphocytes in primary liver carcinoma. In the study overall: The study obtained roughly 3.65 to 7.5 million productive TCRbeta reads per sample, similar across tissue types.

The CDR3 is 16 residues long. CDR1 is SGHAT and CDR2 is FQDESV in the germline V gene (reference sequence). Comments on this clonotype: Its antigen is not identified. Compared with germline, one end of the junction differs, possibly owing to a read error.

Starting material of 400 to 600 ng total RNA yielded TCR beta cDNA via a constant-region primer. Libraries covering TCR beta were generated through three nested multiplex PCR rounds (using a slightly modified ARM-PCR). TRBV1-TRBV30 forward and Cbeta reverse primers drove the first two approximately 10-cycle rounds. TCRdb redid the calling of the multiplex PCR reads with MiXCR, one entry per CDR3 protein. The data hold approximately 79,000 distinct CDR3 sequences, with roughly three quarters observed a single time. Study-level findings and limits: Significantly greater top-250-clone fractions characterized tumors relative to blood (p = 0.039). Merely some 7.5-24% of top clones spanned all five tumor regions.

Extraction of RNA together with DNA used about 17-31 mg of unsorted bulk tissue. Five separate regions of each tumor underwent sampling. The receptor was isolated from a man aged 35 to 55 with primary liver carcinoma and hepatitis B virus infection. This chain connects TRBV11-1 to TRBJ2-3; no firm D call. The source material was liver tumor tissue from sampling region 4. Documented subset: tumor region T4, right-lateral pole. The CDR3 spells CASSKRLAVSTDTQYF. Here the CDR3 DNA reads TGTGCCAGCAGCAAGAGACTGGCGGTTAGCACAGATACGCAGTACTTT.